This TCR beta chain is drawn from a study of T-cell memory formation after mild COVID-19. Study-level information: Largely, the TCR clusters proved donor specific. Whole-study results and caveats: Clones contracting day 15 to 85 were balanced CD4/CD8; later expanders leaned CD4+. Confirmation was lacking for SARS-CoV-2 specificity of second-wave clones that peaked on day 37.

For this clonotype: What it recognizes is unknown.

5'RACE primed at constant segments yielded TCR alpha and TCR beta cDNA libraries bearing sample barcodes and UMIs. TCRdb analysed the 5' RACE reads with MiXCR anew, one entry per CDR3 protein. Counted here are 400,000 or so distinct CDR3 sequences, around 20% occurring once; the ten biggest clones make up roughly 8.4%. The CDR3 has 17 amino acids. V lost 5 bases, J lost 5 bases, and 13 bases stayed unmatched. Germline V gives CDR1 KGHSH, CDR2 LQKENI. The origin of this receptor is an adult woman who had mild COVID-19 (a few samples of this study predate the infection). Cell type and time point are not known. The V and J genes are TRBV18 and TRBJ2-1, with TRBD2 matching over 9 bases. The source material was PBMCs or a T cell subset sorted from them (not recorded which). CDR3 in DNA: TGTGCCAGCTCAGAGATAGCGGGAGTAATGGGACACAATGAGCAGTTCTTC. Its protein product is CASSEIAGVMGHNEQFF.